Listed here are 13 T cell receptor beta chains from one sample, sequenced in a study of OX40 agonist ivuxolimab in advanced cancers. Produced via immunoSEQ multiplex PCR; TCRdb's table is partial and in-frame only. Among 9,000 to 10,000 clones listed, roughly 70% were seen once. The sample here was CD4+ or CD8+ T cells sorted from blood, taken in a trial of the OX40 agonist ivuxolimab. The receptor source for this set is an adult with an advanced solid tumor such as melanoma, head and neck, liver or kidney cancer.

The chain couples TRBV13 to TRBJ1-6; D remains unclear. The V and J ends lost 0 bases and 7 bases respectively, with 10 bases between them. CDR3 length equals 15 residues. Germline CDR1 is PRHDT and CDR2 is FYEKMQ (reference sequence). CDR3 DNA sequence: TGTGCCAGCAGCTTAGGCGACCAGGAGAATTCACCCCTCCACTTT. It yields the protein CASSLGDQENSPLHF.

V is TRBV7-9 and J is TRBJ2-7; D ambiguous. Germline V gene sequence: CDR1 SEHNR, CDR2 FQNEAQ (reference sequence). The CDR3 has 16 amino acids. The V end was cut by 4 bases, the J end by 0 bases, with 16 bases between. The CDR3 coding sequence is TGTGCCAGCAGCTCCCAGCCAGACAAGGGCTCCTACGAGCAGTACTTC. This gives the protein CASSSQPDKGSYEQYF.

The chain uses TRBV7-8 and TRBJ2-7; D possibly corresponds to TRBD1 (6 bases). Germline V gives CDR1 SGHVS, CDR2 FQNEAQ. The CDR3 is 15 amino acids. Trimming stripped 5 bases from V and 4 bases from J, with 18 bases between. The CDR3 reads CASSQTRDTSYEQYF. The CDR3 nucleotides read TGTGCCAGCAGCCAAACAAGGGACACTTCATACGAGCAGTACTTC.

This clone has only one observation. The V gene is TRBV5-1, the J gene TRBJ1-1; TRBD1 is a possible D gene (5 bases). Germline V gene lookup returns CDR1 SGHRS and CDR2 YFSETQ. Trimming removed 5 bases at V and 6 bases at J, with 14 bases between. The CDR3 covers 13 residues. Here the CDR3 reads CASSVGGTAEAFF. CDR3 in DNA: TGCGCCAGCAGTGTGGGGGGGACGGCTGAAGCTTTCTTT.

This clone has a single count. CDR3 DNA sequence: TGTGCCAGCAGCACCCGGGGGCAGGGGGCGCAAGCTTTCTTT. Translated: CASSTRGQGAQAFF. This chain connects TRBV9 to TRBJ1-1, with 8 bases lining up with TRBD1. Germline CDR1 is SGDLS and CDR2 is YYNGEE. V shed 4 bases, J shed 9 bases, and the junction held 11 bases outside the gene matches. This CDR3 region has 14 residues.

A few counts support this clone. CDR3 sequence reads: CASSVKQGYQPQHF. In nucleotides, the CDR3 is TGTGCCAGCAGTGTCAAACAGGGCTATCAGCCCCAGCATTTT. This sequence joins TRBV2 and TRBJ1-5; D is possibly TRBD1 (6 bases). This CDR3 spans 14 amino acids. Germline V gene sequence: CDR1 SNHLY, CDR2 FYNNEI. Trimming removed 4 bases from V and 5 bases from J, with 12 bases in between.

The chain links TRBV7-6 to TRBJ2-7; 8 nucleotides line up with TRBD2. V was pared by 2 bases and J by 3 bases, with 12 bases of the junction left unmatched. The length of the CDR3 is 17 residues. The germline gives CDR1 SGHVS, CDR2 FNYEAQ. The CDR3, as DNA: TGTGCCAGCAGCTTAACCCCGCCGAGCGGGAGATTCTACGAGCAGTACTTC. Protein sequence: CASSLTPPSGRFYEQYF.

J is TRBJ2-7 and V is TRBV5-1, with D unresolved. CDR1 and CDR2 from the germline V gene are SGHRS and YFSETQ. This CDR3 is 14 amino acids long. Trimming stripped 0 bases from V and 0 bases from J, with 7 bases between. The CDR3 nucleotides are TGCGCCAGCAGCTTGGAGACCGTCTCCTACGAGCAGTACTTC. Its protein is CASSLETVSYEQYF.

This clone was detected a few times. The CDR3 nucleotides are TGTGCCAGCAGCCCATCATTATCAGGGGTTCCCGACTATGGCTACACCTTC. As protein: CASSPSLSGVPDYGYTF. The rearrangement links TRBV13 to TRBJ1-2, with D possibly matching TRBD1 (6 bases). Germline loops: CDR1 PRHDT, CDR2 FYEKMQ (reference sequence). V was pared by 5 bases and J by 3 bases, with 22 bases between. This CDR3 is 17 amino acids long.

V is TRBV5-6 and J is TRBJ1-5, with D hard to call. V was clipped by 4 bases and J by 4 bases, with 9 bases between them. The CDR3 length is 13 residues. From germline, CDR1 is SGHDT and CDR2 YYEEEE. The DNA for the CDR3 is TGTGCCAGCAGCCGAGGCAATAATCAGCCCCAGCATTTT. This sequence encodes CASSRGNNQPQHF.

The rearrangement joins TRBV5-6 to TRBJ1-1; D may be TRBD1 (5 bases). Germline-derived CDR1 and CDR2 are SGHDT and YYEEEE. CDR3 length: 13 amino acids. Trimming left V 2 bases short and J 3 bases short, with 8 bases between. The CDR3 loop reads CASSFTRDTEAFF. The CDR3 DNA follows: TGTGCCAGCAGCTTTACCAGGGACACTGAAGCTTTCTTT. The variable domain in full, completed from reference TRBV5-6 and TRBJ1-1, reads DAGVTQSPTHLIKTRGQQVTLRCSPKSGHDTVSWYQQALGQGPQFIFQYYEEEERQRGNFPDRFSGHQFPNYSSELNVNALLLGDSALYLCASSFTRDTEAFFGQGTRLTVV.

The chain links TRBV7-9 to TRBJ2-1; tentatively, D is TRBD1 (6 bases). The germline V gene encodes CDR1 SEHNR and CDR2 FQNEAQ (reference sequence). V was trimmed by 5 bases and J by 7 bases, leaving 18 bases between them. CDR3 length: 15 amino acids. CDR3 in DNA: TGTGCCAGCAGCCCTACAGGGACGGGTAGGAATGAGCAGTTCTTC. Its protein is CASSPTGTGRNEQFF.

The chain uses TRBV7-8 and TRBJ2-7; 10 bases are shared with TRBD2. Germline CDR1 and CDR2: SGHVS and FQNEAQ. This CDR3 is 15 amino acids long. With V trimmed by 3 bases and J by 7 bases, 9 bases remained unmatched. CDR3: CASSLGLASRVEQYF. The CDR3 DNA follows: TGTGCCAGCAGCTTGGGACTAGCGAGCAGGGTAGAGCAGTACTTC.